This passage covers 7 T cell receptor beta chains from one sample sequenced in a study of early stage breast cancer tumors. The assay was immunoSEQ multiplex PCR, and TCRdb's table has in-frame clones only and misses some. The sample lists about 41,000 clones; around 72% were seen once. The material sequenced was blood. Receptors originate from a person in their fifties with breast cancer.

The genes are TRBV9 and TRBJ2-5; 10 bases are a match to TRBD2. This CDR3 spans 15 amino acids. CDR1 and CDR2 from the germline V gene are SGDLS and YYNGEE. The V and J ends lost 3 bases and 1 base, in that order; junction bases with no gene match: 3. The CDR3 region is CASSGTSGPQETQYF. The CDR3 coding sequence is TGTGCCAGCAGCGGGACTAGCGGCCCCCAAGAGACCCAGTACTTC.

The chain joins TRBV2 to TRBJ1-1; 8 bases are a match to TRBD1. The CDR3 consists of 14 residues. The junction had 5 bases not matched to a gene; V was cut back by 5 bases and J by 3 bases. Germline CDR1 and CDR2: SNHLY and FYNNEI. CDR3 DNA sequence: TGTGCCAGCAGTTATCAGGGGGCGGACACTGAAGCTTTCTTT. Protein product: CASSYQGADTEAFF.

The chain recombines TRBV5-1 with TRBJ1-4; TRBD1 matches 9 bases. CDR3 size: 17 residues. Trimming removed 0 bases from V and 6 bases from J; junction bases left unmatched: 9. Germline V gene sequence: CDR1 SGHRS, CDR2 YFSETQ. As DNA, the CDR3 is TGCGCCAGCAGCTTGGGTTTCCGGGACAGGGATTATGAAAAACTGTTTTTT. Amino acids: CASSLGFRDRDYEKLFF.

The chain is built from TRBV11-2 and TRBJ1-6; D remains ambiguous. Per germline, CDR1 SGHAT and CDR2 FQNNGV. The CDR3 has 13 amino acids. Between the trimmed V and J ends, which lost 2 bases and 8 bases, there was a span of 7 bases. The CDR3 nucleotides are TGTGCCAGCAGCTTAATGAGGGATTCACCCCTCCACTTT. Residues: CASSLMRDSPLHF.

The V call is TRBV29-1, the J call TRBJ2-3; D is possibly TRBD2 (7 bases). Germline V gene lookup returns CDR1 SQVTM and CDR2 ANQGSEA. Trimming shortened V by 6 bases and J by 1 base, and 14 bases separated the two germline ends. The CDR3 spans 14 residues. The CDR3 reads CSVPKGGGTDTQYF. The CDR3 region has the DNA TGCAGCGTCCCTAAGGGGGGGGGCACAGATACGCAGTATTTT.

The rearrangement uses TRBV21-1 and TRBJ1-4; the table's TRBD1 call for D was not verified on the DNA. TRBV21-1 is an annotated pseudogene. This CDR3 has 19 residues. CDR3 in amino acids: CASSKQKGDREETNEKLFF. The DNA of the CDR3 is TGTGCCAGCAGCAAACAAAAAGGGGACAGGGAGGAGACTAATGAAAAACTGTTTTTT.

The V call is TRBV18, the J call TRBJ2-3; D remains ambiguous. CDR3 length equals 14 residues. Germline assignment: CDR1 KGHSH and CDR2 LQKENI. V gave up 0 bases and J gave up 0 bases, with 4 bases separating them. The CDR3 loop reads CASSPPASTDTQYF. The CDR3 DNA sequence: TGTGCCAGCTCACCACCGGCTAGCACAGATACGCAGTATTTT.